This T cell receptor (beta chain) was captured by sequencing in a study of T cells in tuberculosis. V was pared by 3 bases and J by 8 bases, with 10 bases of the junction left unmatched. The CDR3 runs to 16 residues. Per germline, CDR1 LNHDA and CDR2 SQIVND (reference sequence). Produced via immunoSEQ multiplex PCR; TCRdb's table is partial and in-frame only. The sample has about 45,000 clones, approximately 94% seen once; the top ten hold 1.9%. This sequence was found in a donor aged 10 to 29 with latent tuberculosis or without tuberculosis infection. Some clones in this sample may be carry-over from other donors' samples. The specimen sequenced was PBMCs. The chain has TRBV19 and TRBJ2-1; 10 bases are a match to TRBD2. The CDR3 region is CASSIIGLAEGDEQFF. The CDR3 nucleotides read TGTGCCAGTAGTATTATAGGACTAGCGGAAGGGGATGAGCAGTTCTTC.